This T cell receptor beta chain was identified during a study of T cell repertoires in cytomegalovirus infection. Overall study context: Through public TCR beta signatures, both CMV infection and matching HLA type were indicated.

The germline V and J ends were trimmed by 1 base and 1 base, with 11 bases remaining between them. The CDR3 runs to 15 residues. Germline lookup yields CDR1 SGHTA and CDR2 FQGNSA. The table lists this clonotype with many counts. TCRdb processed the reads anew with MiXCR; each CDR3 protein has one entry. Among about 530,000 distinct CDR3 sequences listed, less than 30% were seen once. The chain has TRBV7-2 and TRBJ2-7; D gene uncertain. The sample taken for sequencing was PBMCs. The receptor's source is a human donor in good health (CMV status not recorded). Some clones in this sample may be carry-over from other donors' samples. In nucleotides, the CDR3 is TGTGCCAGCAGCTTAGAACACGCTGGATCCTACGAGCAGTACTTC. Protein sequence: CASSLEHAGSYEQYF.